This TCR beta chain emerged from a study of vaccination effects on CD4 cells after COVID-19. About the study: Post-vaccine samples followed the second dose by a median of 72 days. Study-level points and caveats: Healthy vaccinees' vaccine-induced clones included only 1 of 255 cross-reacting with common cold coronaviruses.

This CDR3 region has 14 residues. With 4 bases clipped from V and 4 bases from J, the junction kept 2 bases outside the gene matches. From germline, CDR1 is LGHDT and CDR2 YNNKEL (reference sequence). Pools of viral peptides were used by the ViraFEST assay to expand antigen-specific CD4+ T cells ahead of sequencing. Investigators separated out CD4+ T cells once around nine days of culture had passed. The participants, recipients of two vaccine doses, got either BNT162b2 or mRNA-1273. Nucleocapsid antibodies were negative in the vaccine recipients, who had never had SARS-CoV-2 infection. On both days 3 and 7, half of the culture medium was replaced with IL-2 medium. The data were produced by immunoSEQ multiplex PCR, yet TCRdb's version contains in-frame clones alone and is incomplete. Here the sample spans 25,000 to 35,000 clones, 65% to 75% being singletons. Worth noting for this clone: Antigen specificity is unknown.

The gene calls are TRBV3-1 (or the pseudogene TRBV3-2) and TRBJ2-1; TRBD1 agrees at 9 bases. The sequences come from CD4+ T cells from PBMCs cultured with HCoV-OC43 spike peptides, collected after COVID-19 vaccination. Regarding subset: HCoV-OC43 spike overlapping peptide pool stimulation. The source is a human donor who received a COVID-19 vaccine. The CDR3 spells CASSRGQGYNEQFF. The CDR3 DNA reads as TGTGCCAGCAGCCGGGGACAGGGTTACAATGAGCAGTTCTTC.